A selection of T cell receptor beta chains follows, all from one sample in a study of T cell responses to AZD1222 COVID-19 vaccine. The repertoire was sequenced with immunoSEQ multiplex PCR; TCRdb's copy has only in-frame clones and lacks some. The sample lists approximately 99,000 clones, just over 85% occurring once. Sample: peripheral blood, taken on day 0 of AZD1222 vaccination. The source of these receptors is an adult in good health. CDR3s include the opening cysteine and the closing phenylalanine or tryptophan. The D gene is left open where the match is weak. For some rows the clone size is stated as once, few or many, or as a class when expanded; others skip it.

>NA|TRBJ1-1|TRBV7-2|NA
CASSLRGANTEAFF
TGTGCCAGCAGCTTGCGGGGGGCGAACACTGAAGCTTTCTTT
>TRBD1|TRBJ2-7|TRBV11-3|NA
CASRRQGHEQYF
TGTGCCAGCAGGAGACAGGGACATGAGCAGTACTTC
>NA|TRBJ2-5|TRBV7-4|once
CASSLETVGAQYF
TGTGCCAGCAGCTTAGAAACGGTAGGGGCCCAGTACTTC
>NA|TRBJ2-5|TRBV30|NA
CAWSLVKDSGRRETQYF
TGTGCCTGGAGTTTGGTTAAGGACAGTGGGCGTCGAGAGACCCAGTACTTC
>TRBD1|TRBJ2-5|TRBV9|once
CASSAQGAVKTQYF
TGTGCCAGCAGCGCACAGGGGGCGGTAAAGACCCAGTACTTC
>NA|TRBJ1-2|TRBV5-4|NA
CASSHPGTLFLNYGYTF
TGTGCCAGCAGCCACCCCGGGACGCTCTTCCTTAACTATGGCTACACCTTC
>NA|TRBJ1-1|TRBV7-3|NA
CASSETADNTEAFF
TGTGCCAGCAGCGAGACAGCTGACAACACTGAAGCTTTCTTT
>NA|TRBJ1-2|TRBV3-1/TRBV3-2|NA
CASSPSDGNYGYTF
TGTGCCAGCAGCCCAAGCGACGGGAACTATGGCTACACCTTC
>NA|TRBJ2-5|TRBV9|once
CASSVRGKETQYF
TGTGCCAGCAGCGTACGGGGGAAAGAGACCCAGTACTTC
>NA|TRBJ2-6|TRBV7-2|NA
CASSPRSSGANVLTF
TGTGCCAGCAGCCCCCGGAGCTCTGGGGCCAACGTCCTGACTTTC
>NA|TRBJ2-7|TRBV5-6|few
CASNGVTYEQYF
TGTGCCAGCAACGGAGTTACCTACGAGCAGTACTTC
>NA|TRBJ1-5|TRBV18|NA
CASSADERNQPQHF
TGTGCCAGCTCAGCCGACGAACGCAATCAGCCCCAGCATTTT
>TRBD1|TRBJ1-2|TRBV19|once
CASSIRAGGTKGYTF
TGTGCCAGTAGTATACGGGCAGGGGGCACGAAAGGCTACACCTTC
>TRBD2|TRBJ2-5|TRBV6-5|NA
CASGLAGGRETQYF
TGTGCCAGCGGCCTAGCGGGGGGCCGGGAGACCCAGTACTTC
>TRBD1|TRBJ1-1|TRBV28|NA
CASSSLGQSDTEAFF
TGTGCCAGCAGTTCCCTGGGACAGTCGGACACTGAAGCTTTCTTT
>TRBD1|TRBJ1-6|TRBV5-1|NA
CASSSDHPGQANSPLHF
TGCGCCAGCAGCTCGGATCATCCGGGACAGGCGAATTCACCCCTCCACTTT
>TRBD1|TRBJ1-1|TRBV2|NA
CASSDEGAIGTEAFF
TGTGCCAGCAGTGACGAGGGGGCAATCGGCACTGAAGCTTTCTTT
>NA|TRBJ1-5|TRBV5-6|NA
CASSLEGHHQPQHF
TGTGCCAGCAGCTTGGAGGGTCATCATCAGCCCCAGCATTTT